This T cell receptor beta chain was sequenced in a study of identical twins. Study conclusions and caveats: Models predicted less out-of-frame TCR alpha sharing in monozygotic twins than was found. It was possible that invariant MAIT and iNKT cells partly confounded the zero-insertion analyses. Insertion counts were lower in abundant cord blood beta clonotypes, a trend that memory repertoires did not show.

TCRdb itself ran the 5' RACE reads through MiXCR, one entry per CDR3 protein. The table lists 450,000 or so distinct CDR3 sequences, more than 13% of them singletons. The donors were all healthy and Caucasian. This CDR3 is 16 amino acids long. Germline V CDR1 and CDR2: SGHDN, FVKESK. The ends were cut back, 1 base at V and 3 bases at J, with 16 bases in the middle. This clonotype has a single count. Its antigen is unknown. The data were also submitted as part of a second study, on yellow fever vaccine responses in identical twins.

Sequencing input: CD4+ T cells sorted from blood. The chain combines TRBV14 with TRBJ2-7, with D perhaps matching TRBD1 (6 bases). The receptor was derived from a woman between 18 and 29 years old in good health. As DNA, the CDR3 is TGTGCCAGCAGCCAAGTTGCTGGGGGCAGGTACTACGAGCAGTACTTC. It specifies CASSQVAGGRYYEQYF.